A single sample gave rise to the 29 T cell receptor beta chains below, sequenced in a study of identical twins. TCRdb fed the 5' RACE reads into MiXCR, producing one record per CDR3 protein. This sample has 1.5 million to 2 million distinct CDR3 sequences, with more than 30% found just once. Material: cord blood. Source of these receptors: a newborn girl in good health.

A few counts support this clonotype. V usage is TRBV20-1 and J usage is TRBJ2-5; either TRBD1 or TRBD2 may supply D (5 bases each). The germline CDR1 and CDR2 sequences are DFQATT and SNEGSKA (reference sequence). Trimming left V 0 bases short and J 4 bases short, with 12 bases between. The CDR3 is 14 residues long. CDR3 amino acids: CSARDGGFPETQYF. DNA for the CDR3: TGCAGTGCTAGAGATGGGGGTTTTCCAGAGACCCAGTACTTC.

The V call is TRBV6-2 or TRBV6-3, the J call TRBJ1-2; D possibly corresponds to TRBD1 (6 bases). V gave up 8 bases and J gave up 5 bases, with 18 bases separating them. Germline V gene data show CDR1 as MNHEY and CDR2 as SVGEGT. This CDR3 comprises 14 residues. The CDR3 region has the DNA TGTGCCAGCGCCCCAGGCGGGGGCTGGTATGGCTACACCTTC. Translation gives CASAPGGGWYGYTF.

CDR3 nucleotide sequence: TGCAGTGCTAGAGATGGGCAGGGGCATCCGAATTCACCCCTCCACTTT. It translates to CSARDGQGHPNSPLHF. The chain recombines TRBV20-1 with TRBJ1-6; tentatively, D is TRBD1 (6 bases). The CDR3 spans 16 residues. Germline V gives CDR1 DFQATT, CDR2 SNEGSKA (reference sequence). The V end lost 0 bases, the J end lost 7 bases, and 16 bases lay between the germline ends.

V and J are TRBV12-3 or TRBV12-4 and TRBJ2-7; 8 bases align to TRBD1. V dropped 1 base and J dropped 2; count of bases not matched to a gene: 7. The CDR3 consists of 16 residues. CDR3 protein: CASSLGRTGSPYEQYF. The CDR3 DNA is TGTGCCAGCAGTTTAGGGAGGACAGGGAGTCCCTACGAGCAGTACTTC.

In this sample, this clonotype turned up a few times. Here the CDR3 reads CASSAGQGVGQPQHF. The CDR3 DNA sequence: TGTGCCAGCAGCGCCGGTCAAGGGGTCGGTCAGCCCCAGCATTTT. The chain uses TRBV7-9 and TRBJ1-5; perhaps TRBD1 as D (5 bases). The CDR3 runs 15 residues. Germline assignment: CDR1 SEHNR and CDR2 FQNEAQ (reference sequence). Trimming pared 5 bases from V and 6 bases from J, leaving 17 bases between.

This clonotype has at least ten counts. This chain links TRBV29-1 with TRBJ1-2; 7 nucleotides line up with TRBD1. This CDR3 is built from 14 residues. In germline, CDR1 is SQVTM, CDR2 ANQGSEA. Trimming removed 1 base from V and 5 bases from J; junction bases left unmatched: 7. CDR3 in DNA: TGCAGCGTTGAAGTGGGACAGTTGGGGTATGGCTACACCTTC. This codes for CSVEVGQLGYGYTF. Drawing the rest from reference TRBV29-1 and TRBJ1-2, the complete variable domain is SAVISQKPSRDICQRGTSLTIQCQVDSQVTMMFWYRQQPGQSLTLIATANQGSEATYESGFVIDKFPISRPNLTFSTLTVSNMSPEDSSIYLCSVEVGQLGYGYTFGSGTRLTVV.

This chain uses TRBV11-2 with TRBJ2-1; TRBD2 might be the D (5 bases). The CDR3 totals 18 residues. Looked up from germline, CDR1 is SGHAT and CDR2 is FQNNGV. Trimming took 3 bases from V and 1 from J, leaving 19 bases between them. The CDR3, as DNA: TGTGCCAGCAGCTTTGGCTGGGGAGTAACCGGGTCCTACAATGAGCAGTTCTTC. Translating gives CASSFGWGVTGSYNEQFF.

This sequence joins TRBV6-1 and TRBJ2-1, with TRBD1 matching 7 bases. Germline V CDR1 and CDR2: MNHNS, SASEGT. The CDR3 is 16 amino acids. Unmatched junction bases numbered 11, after V lost 2 bases and J lost 7 bases. CDR3 DNA sequence: TGTGCCAGCAGTGAATCCTACGGGACAGCGAGTAATGAGCAGTTCTTC. Encoded protein: CASSESYGTASNEQFF.

V gene TRBV20-1 combines with J gene TRBJ2-7, with TRBD1 as a possible D gene (5 bases). The germline V and J ends were trimmed by 1 base and 2 bases, with 12 bases remaining between them. In germline, CDR1 is DFQATT, CDR2 SNEGSKA (reference sequence). There are 14 residues in the CDR3. The CDR3 nucleotides are TGCAGTGCTAGAGTTGAAGACAGTCCCTACGAGCAGTACTTC. Its protein product is CSARVEDSPYEQYF.

This clonotype has a handful of counts. The rearrangement links TRBV21-1 to TRBJ2-5; the table's D call TRBD2 went unverified against the DNA. TRBV21-1 is an annotated pseudogene. The CDR3 loop spans 14 amino acids. The CDR3 spells CASSKSSGGETQYF. DNA for the CDR3: TGTGCCAGCAGTAAATCTAGCGGTGGAGAGACCCAGTACTTC.

A remark on this clonotype: At one end, the junction sequence differs from germline, possibly due to a read error. The V and J genes are TRBV20-1 and TRBJ1-2; D uncertain. CDR1 and CDR2 (germline): DFQATT, SNEGSKA (reference sequence). The CDR3 has 15 residues. The CDR3 nucleotides are TGCAGTGCTAGTGGTGGGGTGAGGGCTAACCATGGCTACACCTTC. Translation: CSASGGVRANHGYTF.

The chain employs TRBV3-1 and TRBJ2-1; 11 positions match TRBD2. CDR3 length: 18 residues. V shed 0 bases and J 6 bases; nucleotides not matched to a gene: 10. CDR1 LGHDT and CDR2 YNNKEL come from the germline V gene (reference sequence). CDR3 in amino acids: CASSQESLAGGHTNEQFF. CDR3 sequence (DNA): TGTGCCAGCAGCCAAGAGTCGCTAGCGGGAGGACACACCAATGAGCAGTTCTTC.

The rearrangement links TRBV4-1 to TRBJ2-2; no reliable D call. The CDR3 extends over 15 amino acids. Per the germline V gene, CDR1 is MGHRA and CDR2 is YSYEKL. V was cut by 0 bases and J by 3 bases, with 8 bases left in between. The CDR3 sequence: CASSQDRLHTGELFF. The CDR3 nucleotides read TGCGCCAGCAGCCAAGATCGACTCCACACCGGGGAGCTGTTTTTT.

The chain uses TRBV20-1 and TRBJ2-7; 7 bases line up with TRBD2. The J call may be faulty, since TRBJ2-5 better matches the DNA end. CDR1 and CDR2 (germline): DFQATT, SNEGSKA (reference sequence). This CDR3 has 13 amino acids. The CDR3 region has the DNA TGCAGTGTTTCTCCGGCGGGGGTGGAGACCCAGTACTTC. Amino acids: CSVSPAGVETQYF.

The rearrangement uses TRBV29-1 and TRBJ1-2; tentative D call: TRBD1 (5 bases). V was shortened by 3 bases and J by 13 bases, with 9 bases between the two germline ends. Germline assignment: CDR1 SQVTM and CDR2 ANQGSEA. CDR3 length equals 9 residues. CDR3 bases: TGCAGCGTTGAGGACGGGGCCACCTTC. Protein sequence: CSVEDGATF.

This chain uses TRBV29-1 with TRBJ2-1; tentatively, D is TRBD1 or TRBD2 (5 bases each). Germline V gene data show CDR1 as SQVTM and CDR2 as ANQGSEA. This CDR3 region has 14 residues. Between the trimmed V and J ends, which lost 4 bases and 5 bases, there was a span of 15 bases. CDR3 in amino acids: CSVGRGSGHNEQFF. CDR3 coding DNA: TGCAGCGTTGGAAGAGGGTCGGGACACAATGAGCAGTTCTTC.

This chain links TRBV20-1 with TRBJ2-1; D is ambiguous. There are 11 residues in the CDR3. Germline lookup yields CDR1 DFQATT and CDR2 SNEGSKA (reference sequence). V was trimmed by 4 bases and J by 4 bases, leaving 5 bases between them. CDR3 nucleotide sequence: TGCAGTGCTACTGATTACAATGAGCAGTTCTTC. Protein product: CSATDYNEQFF.

Written as DNA, the CDR3 is TGTGCCAGTAGTATAAGGGGCCTCTCCTACGAGCAGTACTTC. It specifies CASSIRGLSYEQYF. This sequence joins TRBV19 and TRBJ2-7, with TRBD1 as a possible D gene (5 bases). V lost 2 bases to trimming and J lost 0 bases, with 8 bases between them. This CDR3 contains 14 residues. The germline gives CDR1 LNHDA, CDR2 SQIVND (reference sequence).

This sequence joins TRBV5-1 and TRBJ2-1; possibly TRBD2 for D (6 bases). The end of the DNA aligns better with TRBJ2-7, so the J call may be wrong. This CDR3 region has 17 residues. Germline lookup yields CDR1 SGHRS and CDR2 YFSETQ. The CDR3 DNA is TGCGCCAGCAGCTTGGAAATGGGAGGAAGCTCCTGCAATGAGCAGTACTTC. This translates into CASSLEMGGSSCNEQYF.

This clonotype was observed a single time. V gene TRBV4-1 combines with J gene TRBJ2-5; D remains ambiguous. The J call may be incorrect, as the DNA end agrees better with TRBJ2-7. The CDR3 loop spans 15 amino acids. CDR1 is MGHRA, CDR2 YSYEKL, per germline. The CDR3 DNA is TGCGCCAGCAGCCAAGTAGGCTTAGGATCGCACGAGCAGTACTTC. It is translated as CASSQVGLGSHEQYF.

The chain combines TRBV20-1 with TRBJ2-4; TRBD2 matches at 12 bases. The DNA end is a closer match to TRBJ2-5, so the J assignment may be wrong. There are 20 residues in the CDR3. Germline-derived CDR1 and CDR2 are DFQATT and SNEGSKA (reference sequence). CDR3 bases: TGCAGTGCTAGAGATCTCAGAGACTCGGGGAGACTAGCGGGAGAAGAGACCCAGTACTTC. This translates into CSARDLRDSGRLAGEETQYF.

This clonotype was seen a single time. The CDR3 region has the DNA TGTGCCAGCAGTTTAGAAGGAGACAGGGATGAGACCCAGTTCTTC. The encoded protein is CASSLEGDRDETQFF. The chain has TRBV28 and TRBJ2-1, with 7 nucleotides matching TRBD1. The CDR3 spans 15 residues. Losses at the gene ends were 2 bases for V and 13 bases for J; bases not matched to a gene: 14. The germline V gene encodes CDR1 MDHEN and CDR2 SYDVKM.

This clonotype was picked up a small number of times. The rearrangement links TRBV20-1 to TRBJ2-3; 7 bases are shared with TRBD2. The CDR3 runs to 15 residues. Germline lookup yields CDR1 DFQATT and CDR2 SNEGSKA (reference sequence). V shed 1 base and J 2 bases; nucleotides not matched to a gene: 6. Here the CDR3 reads CSARVAGVLTDTQYF. The CDR3 bases are TGCAGTGCTAGAGTCGCGGGGGTCCTCACAGATACGCAGTATTTT.

This clonotype was counted a few times. The V call is TRBV7-9, the J call TRBJ2-5; unclear D gene. The CDR3 is 15 residues long. V dropped 5 bases and J dropped 5 bases, with 18 bases sitting between them. The germline CDR1 and CDR2 sequences are SEHNR and FQNEAQ (reference sequence). Here the CDR3 DNA reads TGTGCCAGCAGCCTAGGAGCCATAGAATGGGAGACCCAGTACTTC. Translated: CASSLGAIEWETQYF.

V gene TRBV2 combines with J gene TRBJ2-7, with TRBD1 matching over 7 bases. With 6 bases clipped from V and 5 bases from J, the junction kept 4 bases outside the gene matches. The germline V gene encodes CDR1 SNHLY and CDR2 FYNNEI. This CDR3 has 12 residues. The CDR3 loop is CASSTGVHEQYF. In nucleotides, the CDR3 is TGTGCCAGCAGCACAGGGGTACACGAGCAGTACTTC.

This chain links TRBV10-3 with TRBJ2-3, with D unclear. CDR3 size: 16 residues. Trimming shortened V by 4 bases and J by 4 bases, and 18 bases separated the two germline ends. CDR1 ENHRY and CDR2 SYGVKD come from the germline V gene. DNA of the CDR3: TGTGCCATCAGTGGGCCCCTCCTAGATTCCCCAGATACGCAGTATTTT. Translated, it gives CAISGPLLDSPDTQYF.

V usage is TRBV29-1 and J usage is TRBJ2-5; the D call may be TRBD1 or TRBD2 (6 bases each). The germline V gene encodes CDR1 SQVTM and CDR2 ANQGSEA. The CDR3 runs to 13 residues. V was clipped by 7 bases and J by 5 bases, with 17 bases between them. The CDR3 region has the DNA TGCAGCGCCAAGACTCAGGGGAGGGAGACCCAGTACTTC. The encoded protein is CSAKTQGRETQYF. Variable domain in full (rest from reference TRBV29-1 and TRBJ2-5): SAVISQKPSRDICQRGTSLTIQCQVDSQVTMMFWYRQQPGQSLTLIATANQGSEATYESGFVIDKFPISRPNLTFSTLTVSNMSPEDSSIYLCSAKTQGRETQYFGPGTRLLVL.

This clonotype was seen a handful of times. V usage is TRBV12-3 or TRBV12-4 and J usage is TRBJ2-1, with 13 positions matching TRBD2. V lost 4 bases, J lost 13 bases, and 7 bases stayed unmatched. The CDR3 consists of 14 residues. In DNA, the CDR3 is TGTGCCAGCAGTTGGACTAGCGGGGGAGAGACCCAGTTCTTC. It specifies CASSWTSGGETQFF.

This sequence joins TRBV7-2 and TRBJ2-7; D ambiguous. The CDR3 sequence is 14 residues long. Germline V CDR1 and CDR2: SGHTA, FQGNSA. Trimming stripped 2 bases from V and 7 bases from J, with 15 bases between. The CDR3 here is CASSLIPSISEQYF. CDR3 coding DNA: TGTGCCAGCAGCTTAATCCCCTCCATCAGTGAGCAGTACTTC.